This T cell receptor beta chain was obtained from a study of Ad26.COV2.S vaccination and SARS-CoV-2 variants. Clones were sequenced by immunoSEQ multiplex PCR, and TCRdb holds only the in-frame ones, with some missing. The sample has about half a million clones, 80% to 90% seen once. CDR1 and CDR2 (germline): LGHNA, YNFKEQ. The trim removed 3 bases at V and 6 bases at J, leaving 9 bases unmatched. The CDR3 runs 17 residues. Indicated treatment: about 20 received Ad26.COV2.S at low or high dose, single or two shots; roughly five received placebo; per-sample allocation not given. After the first vaccine or placebo injection, samples were drawn on day 63.

The sequenced sample was peripheral blood, obtained in a trial of Ad26.COV2.S vaccine versus placebo. The rearrangement uses TRBV4-2 and TRBJ2-2; TRBD2 aligns across 11 bases. The receptor was derived from a person aged 18-60 years who received the Ad26.COV2.S COVID-19 vaccine or a placebo. The DNA of the CDR3 is TGTGCCAGCAGCCAGGGAACTAGCGGGAGTTCTGCCGGGGAGCTGTTTTTT. Protein: CASSQGTSGSSAGELFF.